This paragraph reports one T cell receptor beta chain. The CDR3 regions of TCR beta were amplified from RNA transcripts. HTBI primers were the set used in a first-round RT-PCR of the TCR CDR3. TCRdb used MiXCR to reprocess the multiplex PCR reads, holding one entry per CDR3 protein. The sample consists of around 690,000 distinct CDR3 sequences, roughly 17% of them appearing once. The sample comes from a study of T cells in Graves' hyperthyroidism and ophthalmopathy. Germline CDR1 SGHDT, CDR2 YYEEEE. This CDR3 has 14 amino acids. Trimming left V 1 base short and J 4 bases short, with 9 bases between. This rearrangement joins TRBV5-6 to TRBJ2-1; no reliable D call. The sequence came from a man aged 50 to 60 with Graves' hyperthyroidism. The sequenced material came from blood. The CDR3 DNA follows: TGTGCCAGCAGCTTGTATGCCTCGTACAATGAGCAGTTCTTC. Encoded protein: CASSLYASYNEQFF.